The clone carrying this TCR beta chain occurred once. From blood CD8+ and CD4+ T cells, TCR beta sequences were generated. Stable or active relapsing-remitting multiple sclerosis, untreated and meeting revised McDonald criteria, defined the controls. cDNA came from about 0.46 to 1 ug RNA primed by random hexamers. The method of amplification for TCR beta CDR3 was immunoSEQ multiplex PCR, covering 54 Vbeta and 13 Jbeta. Each CDR3 protein gets one entry after TCRdb re-called the immunoSEQ multiplex PCR reads with MiXCR. The sample shows about 400,000 distinct CDR3 sequences, about 85% of them seen only once. The data were taken from a study of CD8 T cells in Susac syndrome. Between the trimmed V and J ends, which lost 4 bases and 4 bases, there was a span of 22 bases. The V gene's germline CDR1 is MGHRA and CDR2 YSYEKL. This CDR3 contains 17 residues.

Sequenced sample: CD8+ T cells from PBMCs. The receptor comes from a human donor with multiple sclerosis. The rearrangement joins TRBV4-1 to TRBJ1-1; no reliable D call. The CDR3 here is CASSLLAQIPLTTEAFF. In nucleotides, the CDR3 is TGCGCCAGCAGCCTCTTGGCTCAAATACCGTTGACCACTGAAGCTTTCTTT.